This record looks at one T cell receptor beta chain sequence and its context. The germline gives CDR1 MDHEN, CDR2 SYDVKM. Trimming removed 2 bases at V and 5 bases at J, with 9 bases between. The CDR3 extends over 13 amino acids. The protocol was immunoSEQ multiplex PCR, while the TCRdb copy is restricted to in-frame clones and leaves out a portion. Of some 140,000 clones in the sample, 85% to 95% were seen once. The sample is drawn from a study of OX40 agonist ivuxolimab in advanced cancers. The source of this sequence is an adult with an advanced solid tumor such as melanoma, head and neck, liver or kidney cancer. The material was CD4+ or CD8+ T cells sorted from blood, obtained in a trial of the OX40 agonist ivuxolimab. The rearrangement joins TRBV28 to TRBJ1-2; D gene unclear. CDR3 region: CASSLGTEYGYTF. The CDR3 nucleotides are TGTGCCAGCAGTTTAGGTACAGAGTATGGCTACACCTTC.